One and the same sample provided the 3 T cell receptor beta chains below, sequenced in a study of cytomegalovirus exposure and HLA in healthy donors (dated by TCRdb to 2016 to 2017). The receptor library was made with the immunoSEQ multiplex PCR assay. The multiplex PCR relied on a mix of 60 forward primers for TCR Vbeta segments and 13 reverse primers for TCR Jbeta segments. The clones in this table, taken by TCRdb from immuneACCESS, are in-frame only. Not every clone is retained; where verified, under half of the shortfall comes from an unresolved V gene, and the cause of the rest is unknown. This specimen's table enumerates approximately 93,000 clones. The ten largest clones capture about 3.4% of the sample. Material for sequencing was PBMCs. Receptors originate from a woman in her 30s in good health and CMV-seronegative.

The genes are TRBV28 and TRBJ1-2; no definite D call. The CDR3 sequence is 18 residues long. Trimming took off 4 bases at V and 5 bases at J, with 26 bases between the two ends. The germline V gene encodes CDR1 MDHEN and CDR2 SYDVKM. The DNA for the CDR3 is TGTGCCAGCAGTTCCTATCGGGGTAGCGGACTTACAACTTATGGCTACACCTTC. Translated: CASSSYRGSGLTTYGYTF.

This chain joins TRBV27 and TRBJ2-4; 9 bases fit TRBD1. The J segment lost 2 bases and the V segment lost 8 bases, leaving 7 bases of the junction unmatched. The CDR3 runs 15 residues. Germline CDR1 reads MNHEY; CDR2 reads SMNVEV (reference sequence). Here the CDR3 DNA reads TGTGCCAGCCGACAGGGGGTGAGGTCCAAAAACATTCAGTACTTC. Translating gives CASRQGVRSKNIQYF.

In nucleotides, the CDR3 is TGTGCCAGCAGCCCGGACAGGGGAGGGACTGAAGCTTTCTTT. Translated: CASSPDRGGTEAFF. This chain links TRBV5-4 with TRBJ1-1; 9 bases line up with TRBD1. The CDR3 covers 14 residues. Germline V gene lookup returns CDR1 SGHNT and CDR2 YYREEE (reference sequence). V lost 4 bases to trimming and J lost 5 bases; unmatched junction nucleotides: 6.